This TCR beta chain originates from a study of shared clonotypes between healthy human individuals. General study findings and limits: Naive subsets typically showed greater estimated richness than memory subsets. Since donors were few, the genetic and exposure-history diversity represented was limited.

The genomic DNA of each subset was split evenly across several immunoSEQ plates. Profiled with immunoSEQ multiplex PCR; TCRdb holds only in-frame clones, not every one. The data show 980,000 or so clones, about three quarters seen once. The CDR3 has 14 amino acids. V was pared by 1 base and J by 4 bases, with 11 bases between. Germline assignment: CDR1 SGHVS and CDR2 FNYEAQ. For this clone: Its antigen is unknown.

The chain employs TRBV7-6 and TRBJ2-7; perhaps TRBD1 as D (5 bases). The clonotype was recovered from a man aged 18 to 29 in good health. The material sequenced was memory CD4+ T cells sorted from blood. Subset given: CD45RA-negative fraction. The CDR3 loop is CASSLEARDYEQYF. The CDR3 region has the DNA TGTGCCAGCAGCTTAGAGGCCAGGGATTACGAGCAGTACTTC.